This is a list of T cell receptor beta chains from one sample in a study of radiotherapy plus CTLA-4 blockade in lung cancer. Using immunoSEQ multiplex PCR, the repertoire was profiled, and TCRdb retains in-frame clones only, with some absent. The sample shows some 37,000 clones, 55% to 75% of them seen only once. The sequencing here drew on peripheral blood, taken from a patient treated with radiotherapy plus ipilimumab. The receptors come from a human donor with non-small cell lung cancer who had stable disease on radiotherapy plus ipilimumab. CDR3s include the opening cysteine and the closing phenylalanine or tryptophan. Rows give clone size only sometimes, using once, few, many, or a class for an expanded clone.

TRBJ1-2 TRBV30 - CAWRGKDRIFYGYTF
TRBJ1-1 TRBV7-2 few CASSLVRNTEAFF
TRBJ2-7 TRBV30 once CAWSDGTSSKQYF
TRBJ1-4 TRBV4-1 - CASSQVFGGEKLFF
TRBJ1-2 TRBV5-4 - CASSFTQGTYGYTF
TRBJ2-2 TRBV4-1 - CASSPIRLAGGITGELFF
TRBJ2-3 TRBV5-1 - CASSLKYSSTGTQYF
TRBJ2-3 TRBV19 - CASKEGGTFPDTQYF
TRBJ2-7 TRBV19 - CASPAHEGYEQYF
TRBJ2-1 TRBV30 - CAWRVRDHSREQFF
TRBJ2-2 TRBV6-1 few CASSSGDLNTGELFF
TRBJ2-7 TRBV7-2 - CASSLNRQAYEQYF
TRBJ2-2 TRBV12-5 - CASGPRGADGELFF
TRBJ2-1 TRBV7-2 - CASSFTGTVSYNEQFF
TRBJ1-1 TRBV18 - CASSPRQGNTEAFF
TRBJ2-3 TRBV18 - CASSPRTSGTDTQYF
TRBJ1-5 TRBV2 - CASTSSGDYQPQHF
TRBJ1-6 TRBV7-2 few CASSPPDRIGNSPLHF
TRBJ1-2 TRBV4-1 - CASSQSGTGDYGYTF
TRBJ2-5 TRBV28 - CASSPSRDRVYQETQYF
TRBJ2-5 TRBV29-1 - CSVDPGQGQETQYF
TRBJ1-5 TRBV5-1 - CASSIGQGQGPQHF
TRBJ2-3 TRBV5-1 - CASSGNGQSTDTQYF
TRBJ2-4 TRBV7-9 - CASSLESSGTRASTRHF
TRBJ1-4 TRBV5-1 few CASSLDGNEKLFF
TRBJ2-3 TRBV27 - CASTPEAGGDTQYF
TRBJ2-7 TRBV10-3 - CATGQGLYEQYF
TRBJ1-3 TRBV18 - CASSPPGQGLGNTIYF
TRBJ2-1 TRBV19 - CASSIVPLVGEQFF
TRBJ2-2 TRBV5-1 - CASSSPGYTGELFF
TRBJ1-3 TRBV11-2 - CASRTGTNSGNTIYF
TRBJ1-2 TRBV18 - CASSPSPLANYGYTF
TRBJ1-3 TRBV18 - CASSPEGTGNTIYF
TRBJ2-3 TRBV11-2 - CASSSAGRELDTQYF
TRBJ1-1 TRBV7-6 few CASSLVQFSEAFF
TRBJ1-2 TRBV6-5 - CASSSGQGGGYTF
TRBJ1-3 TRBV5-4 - CASSLDYQGNTIYF
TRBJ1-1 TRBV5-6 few CASSLAVDWALNTEAFF